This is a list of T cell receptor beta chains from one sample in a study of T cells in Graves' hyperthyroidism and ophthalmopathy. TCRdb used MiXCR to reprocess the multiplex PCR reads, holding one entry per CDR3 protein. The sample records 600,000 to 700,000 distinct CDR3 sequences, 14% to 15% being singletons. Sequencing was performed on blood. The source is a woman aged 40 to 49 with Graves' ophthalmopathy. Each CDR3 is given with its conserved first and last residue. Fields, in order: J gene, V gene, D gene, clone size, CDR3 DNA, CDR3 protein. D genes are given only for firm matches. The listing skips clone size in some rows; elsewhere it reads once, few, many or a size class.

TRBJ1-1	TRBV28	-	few	TGTGCCAGCAGTTCCCGGAACCTTAACACTGAAGCTTTCTTT	CASSSRNLNTEAFF
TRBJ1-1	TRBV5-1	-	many	TGCGCCAGCAGGATGCAGGGTAACTTGAACACTGAAGCTTTCTTT	CASRMQGNLNTEAFF
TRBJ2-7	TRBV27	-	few	TGTGCCAGCAGTTGGAGGGGGCCCGAGCAGTACTTC	CASSWRGPEQYF
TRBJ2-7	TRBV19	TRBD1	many	TGTGCCAGTAGTCCGAACCGGGACAGCTCCTACGAGCAGTACTTC	CASSPNRDSSYEQYF
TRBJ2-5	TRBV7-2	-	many	TGTGCCAGCAGCACGCCCCCCAATCGAGAGACCCAGTACTTC	CASSTPPNRETQYF
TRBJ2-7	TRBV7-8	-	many	TGTGCCAGCAGTCTGTCCCGGGGAAGCTCCTACGAGCAGTACTTC	CASSLSRGSSYEQYF
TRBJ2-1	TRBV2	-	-	TGTGCCAGCGGAAGGGGGGTAGCGGGGCAGTTCTTC	CASGRGVAGQFF
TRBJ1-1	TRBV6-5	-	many	TGTGCCAGCAGTTACGGGCGGGGTGATGGGTCCACTGAAGCTTTCTTT	CASSYGRGDGSTEAFF
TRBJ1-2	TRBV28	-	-	TGTGCCAGCAGTTTAGCGGGCCTGTCGCGCTACACCTTC	CASSLAGLSRYTF
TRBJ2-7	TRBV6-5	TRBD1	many	TGTGCCAGCAGTTCGGGACAGGGCTTCTACGAGCAGTACTTC	CASSSGQGFYEQYF